A single sample gave rise to the 3 T cell receptor beta chains below, sequenced in a study of metastatic and nonmetastatic thyroid tumors. TCRdb recomputed clones from the PCR reads via MiXCR. Among approximately 30,000 clones listed, around 15% were seen once. Patients had received no treatment of any kind before thyroid surgery. Sequencing was carried out using blood. Every receptor here comes from a female donor with papillary thyroid cancer or a benign thyroid nodule (not recorded which). Some clones in this sample may be carry-over from other donors' samples.

The rearrangement links TRBV6-1 to TRBJ1-2, with TRBD1 matching over 8 bases. Germline V gene data show CDR1 as MNHNS and CDR2 as SASEGT. This CDR3 contains 15 residues. Germline trimming cut 3 bases from V and 8 bases from J; bases unmatched to any gene: 11. CDR3 residues: CASSDRFQTGDGYTF. CDR3 bases: TGTGCCAGCAGTGACCGCTTCCAGACAGGGGACGGCTACACCTTC.

CDR3 DNA: TGTGCCAGCAGCCACCCTTTTGGCGCCTACGAGCAGTACTTC. Its translation is CASSHPFGAYEQYF. The rearrangement links TRBV7-2 to TRBJ2-7, with D hard to call. The CDR3 length is 14 residues. Germline-derived CDR1 and CDR2 are SGHTA and FQGNSA. V was cut by 5 bases and J by 2 bases, with 13 bases left in between.

This clone was counted many times. The CDR3 is CSARDRASGRSSYNEQFF. The CDR3 DNA reads TGCAGTGCTAGAGATCGAGCTAGCGGGAGGAGCTCCTACAATGAGCAGTTCTTC. This chain links TRBV20-1 with TRBJ2-1; 11 positions match TRBD2. After removal of 0 bases from V and 0 bases from J, the junction contained 7 bases not matched to a gene. The CDR3 totals 18 residues. Germline V gene lookup returns CDR1 DFQATT and CDR2 SNEGSKA (reference sequence).